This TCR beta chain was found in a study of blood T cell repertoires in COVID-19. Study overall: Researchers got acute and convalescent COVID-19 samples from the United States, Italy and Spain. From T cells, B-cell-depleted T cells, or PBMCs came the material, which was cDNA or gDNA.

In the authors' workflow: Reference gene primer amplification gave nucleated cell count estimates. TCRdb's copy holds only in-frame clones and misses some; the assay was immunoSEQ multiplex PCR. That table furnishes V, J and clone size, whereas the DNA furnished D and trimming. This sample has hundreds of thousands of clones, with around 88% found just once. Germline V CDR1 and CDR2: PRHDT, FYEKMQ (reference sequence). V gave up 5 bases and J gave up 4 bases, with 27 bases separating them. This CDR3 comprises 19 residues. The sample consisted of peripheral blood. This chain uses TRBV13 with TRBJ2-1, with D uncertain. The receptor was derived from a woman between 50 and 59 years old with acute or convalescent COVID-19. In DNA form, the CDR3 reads TGTGCCAGCAGCCAAGTAGCCGGAGAGACGTATACCGCGTACAATGAGCAGTTCTTC. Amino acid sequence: CASSQVAGETYTAYNEQFF.